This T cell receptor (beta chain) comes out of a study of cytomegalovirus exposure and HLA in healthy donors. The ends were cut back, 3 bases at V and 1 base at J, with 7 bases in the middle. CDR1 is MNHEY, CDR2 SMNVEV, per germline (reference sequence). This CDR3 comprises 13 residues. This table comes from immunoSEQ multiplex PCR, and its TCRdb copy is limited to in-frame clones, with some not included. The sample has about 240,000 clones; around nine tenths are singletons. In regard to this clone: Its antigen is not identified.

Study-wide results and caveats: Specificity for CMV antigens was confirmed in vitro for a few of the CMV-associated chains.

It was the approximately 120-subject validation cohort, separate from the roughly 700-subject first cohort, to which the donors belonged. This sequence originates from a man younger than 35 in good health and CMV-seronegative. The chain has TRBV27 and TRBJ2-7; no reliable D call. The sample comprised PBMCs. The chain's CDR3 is CASSFRRSYEQYF. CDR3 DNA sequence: TGTGCCAGCAGTTTCCGGAGATCCTACGAGCAGTACTTC.